Many counts were recorded for the clone carrying this T cell receptor (beta chain). Its antigen is as yet unknown. The data are from a study of beta chain features in type 1 diabetes. General observations from the study: Type 1 diabetes patients had TCRB CDR3s that were shorter (moderately but significantly so) in all four CD4+ subsets. Researchers reported that naive, central memory and Treg TCRB repertoires appeared more similar in patients than in healthy donors.

What was sequenced were expressed TCRB transcripts, since all of the isolated RNA had been reverse transcribed. Naive, central memory and regulatory T cell samples averaged roughly 3.5 million immunoSEQ reads each. Here immunoSEQ multiplex PCR was the method, and the copy in TCRdb shows in-frame clones only, minus some. Of around 300,000 clones listed, under 8.5% are singletons. The germline CDR1 and CDR2 sequences are SGHRS and YFSETQ. V lost 2 bases to trimming and J lost 1 base, with 9 bases between them. This CDR3 contains 14 residues. The clonotype comes from a woman aged 18-30 years in good health. Sequencing was done on a sample of central memory CD4+ T cells from blood. The chain joins TRBV5-1 to TRBJ2-5; D not certain. The CDR3: CASSLINSQETQYF. The CDR3 DNA reads TGCGCCAGCAGCTTAATCAACAGCCAAGAGACCCAGTACTTC.